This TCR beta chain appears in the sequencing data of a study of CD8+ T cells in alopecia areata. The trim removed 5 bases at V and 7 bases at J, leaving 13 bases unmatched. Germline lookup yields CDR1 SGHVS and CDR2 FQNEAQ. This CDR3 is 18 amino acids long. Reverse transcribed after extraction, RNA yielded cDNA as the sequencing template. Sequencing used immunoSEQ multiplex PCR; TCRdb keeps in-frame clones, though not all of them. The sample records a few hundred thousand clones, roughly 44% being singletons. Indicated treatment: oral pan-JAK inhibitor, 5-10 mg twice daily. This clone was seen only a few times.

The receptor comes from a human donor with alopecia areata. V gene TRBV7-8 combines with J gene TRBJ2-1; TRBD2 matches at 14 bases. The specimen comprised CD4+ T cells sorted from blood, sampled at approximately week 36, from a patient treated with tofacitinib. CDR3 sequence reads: CASSQIPPRTSGRNEQFF. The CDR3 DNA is TGTGCCAGCAGCCAAATACCCCCTAGGACTAGCGGGAGGAATGAGCAGTTCTTC.